Detailed here is one T cell receptor (beta chain). The CDR3 is 15 residues long. The germline gives CDR1 MNHEY, CDR2 SMNVEV (reference sequence). Between the trimmed V and J ends, which lost 6 bases and 7 bases, there was a span of 19 bases. Repertoires were generated with immunoSEQ multiplex PCR, while TCRdb's copy carries only in-frame clones and drops some. The table lists 400,000 to 600,000 clones, about 85% of them singletons. The entry originates in a study of shared clonotypes between healthy human individuals. V is TRBV27 and J is TRBJ2-1; D call uncertain. The clonotype comes from a middle-aged woman in good health. Some clones in this sample may be carry-over from other donors' samples. Sequencing used PBMCs. The CDR3 sequence: CASSPFGRLGNEQFF. In DNA, the CDR3 is TGTGCCAGCAGCCCCTTTGGGCGATTGGGGAATGAGCAGTTCTTC.